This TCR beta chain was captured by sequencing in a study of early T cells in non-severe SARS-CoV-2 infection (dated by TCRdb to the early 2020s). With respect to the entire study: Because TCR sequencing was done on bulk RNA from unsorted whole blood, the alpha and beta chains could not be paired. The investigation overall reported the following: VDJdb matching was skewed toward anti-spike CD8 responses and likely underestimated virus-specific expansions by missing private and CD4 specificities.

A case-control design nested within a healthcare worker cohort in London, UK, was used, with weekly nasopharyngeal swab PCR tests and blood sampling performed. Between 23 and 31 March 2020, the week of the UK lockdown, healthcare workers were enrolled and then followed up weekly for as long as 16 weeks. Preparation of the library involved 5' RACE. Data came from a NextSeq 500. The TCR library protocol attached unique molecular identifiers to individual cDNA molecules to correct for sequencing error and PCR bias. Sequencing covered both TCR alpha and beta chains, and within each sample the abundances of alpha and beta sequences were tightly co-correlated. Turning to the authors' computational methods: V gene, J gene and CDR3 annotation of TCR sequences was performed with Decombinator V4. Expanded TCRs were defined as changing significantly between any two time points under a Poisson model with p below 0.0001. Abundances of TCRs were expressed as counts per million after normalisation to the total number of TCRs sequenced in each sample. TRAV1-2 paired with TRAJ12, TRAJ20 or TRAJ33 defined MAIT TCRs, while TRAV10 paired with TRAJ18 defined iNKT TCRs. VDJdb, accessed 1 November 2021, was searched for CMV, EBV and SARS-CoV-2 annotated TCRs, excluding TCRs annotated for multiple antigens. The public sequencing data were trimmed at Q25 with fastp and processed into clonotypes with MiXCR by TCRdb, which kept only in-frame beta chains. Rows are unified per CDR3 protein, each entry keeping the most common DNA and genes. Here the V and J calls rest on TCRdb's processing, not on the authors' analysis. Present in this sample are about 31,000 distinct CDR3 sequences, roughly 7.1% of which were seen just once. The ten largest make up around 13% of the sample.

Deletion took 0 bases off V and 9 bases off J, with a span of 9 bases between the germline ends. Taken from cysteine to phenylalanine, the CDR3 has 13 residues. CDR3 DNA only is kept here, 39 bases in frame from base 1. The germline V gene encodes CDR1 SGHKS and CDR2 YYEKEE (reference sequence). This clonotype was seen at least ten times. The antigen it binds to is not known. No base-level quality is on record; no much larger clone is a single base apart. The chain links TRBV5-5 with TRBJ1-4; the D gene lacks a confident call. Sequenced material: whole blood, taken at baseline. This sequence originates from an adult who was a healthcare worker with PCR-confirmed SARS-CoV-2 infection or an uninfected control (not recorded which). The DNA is TGTGCCAGCAGCTTGGCGAACGGAAAAAAACTGTTTTTT. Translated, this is CASSLANGKKLFF.